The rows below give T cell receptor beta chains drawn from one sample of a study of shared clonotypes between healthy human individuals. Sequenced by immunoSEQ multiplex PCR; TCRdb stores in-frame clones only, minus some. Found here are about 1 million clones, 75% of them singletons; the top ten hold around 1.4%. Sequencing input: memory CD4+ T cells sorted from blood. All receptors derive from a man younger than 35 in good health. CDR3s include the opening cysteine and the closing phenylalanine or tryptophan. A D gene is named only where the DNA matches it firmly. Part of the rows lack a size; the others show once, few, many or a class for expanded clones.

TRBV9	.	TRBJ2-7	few	CASSYEAGAPYEQYF	TGTGCCAGCAGCTACGAGGCGGGGGCCCCCTACGAGCAGTACTTC
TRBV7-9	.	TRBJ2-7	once	CASGTAYEQYF	TGTGCCAGTGGAACGGCGTACGAGCAGTACTTC
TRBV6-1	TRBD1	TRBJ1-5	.	CASRDRANQPQHF	TGTGCCAGCAGGGACAGGGCTAATCAGCCCCAGCATTTT
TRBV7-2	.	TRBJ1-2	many	CASSLGGTSNYGYTF	TGTGCCAGCAGCTTAGGTGGGACCTCTAACTATGGCTACACCTTC
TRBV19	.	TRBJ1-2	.	CASTTVRGFGYTF	TGTGCCAGTACCACCGTTAGGGGCTTTGGCTACACCTTC
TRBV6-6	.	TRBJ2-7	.	CASSQTTDRFEEQYF	TGTGCCAGCAGCCAAACCACCGACAGGTTCGAAGAGCAGTACTTC
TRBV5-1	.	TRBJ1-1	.	CASSIQVNTEAFF	TGCGCCAGCAGCATACAGGTTAACACTGAAGCTTTCTTT
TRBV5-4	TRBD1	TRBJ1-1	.	CASSIDRGQGGTEAFF	TGTGCCAGCAGCATTGACAGGGGGCAAGGGGGGACTGAAGCTTTCTTT
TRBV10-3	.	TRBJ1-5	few	CAISDQGANQPQHF	TGTGCCATCAGTGATCAGGGCGCGAATCAGCCCCAGCATTTT
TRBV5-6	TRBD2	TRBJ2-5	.	CASSLLAGGFGSKETQYF	TGTGCCAGCAGCTTACTAGCGGGAGGGTTTGGGTCCAAAGAGACCCAGTACTTC
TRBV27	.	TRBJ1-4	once	CASSLTVANEKLFF	TGTGCCAGCAGTTTAACGGTAGCCAATGAAAAACTGTTTTTT
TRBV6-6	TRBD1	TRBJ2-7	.	CASRTGGDKYEQYF	TGTGCCAGCAGGACAGGGGGCGACAAGTACGAGCAGTACTTC
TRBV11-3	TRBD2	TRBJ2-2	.	CASSLGTSGRRTGELFF	TGTGCCAGCAGCTTAGGGACTAGCGGGAGAAGGACCGGGGAGCTGTTTTTT
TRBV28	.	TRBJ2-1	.	CASSTSAGGSNEQFF	TGTGCCAGCAGTACCTCCGCCGGGGGAAGCAATGAGCAGTTCTTC
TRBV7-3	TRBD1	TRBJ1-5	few	CASTRTGGLHSNQPQHF	TGTGCCAGCACTCGGACAGGGGGACTACATAGCAATCAGCCCCAGCATTTT
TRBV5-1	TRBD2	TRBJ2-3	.	CASSFSGVSTDTQYF	TGCGCCAGCTCCTTTAGCGGGGTTAGCACAGATACGCAGTATTTT
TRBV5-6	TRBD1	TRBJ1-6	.	CASSPDRGSSNSPLHF	TGTGCCAGCAGCCCGGACAGGGGCTCGAGTAATTCACCCCTCCACTTT
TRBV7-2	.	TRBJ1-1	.	CASSTMENNHEAFF	TGTGCCAGCAGCACCATGGAGAATAACCATGAAGCTTTCTTT
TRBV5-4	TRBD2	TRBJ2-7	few	CASSLDGGGLYEQYF	TGTGCCAGCAGCTTGGATGGGGGAGGGCTCTACGAGCAGTACTTC
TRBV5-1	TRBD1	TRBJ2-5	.	CASSQGDTRSETQYF	TGCGCCAGCAGTCAGGGGGACACCCGTTCGGAGACCCAGTACTTC
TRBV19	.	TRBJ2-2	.	CASSLTSAPGELFF	TGTGCCAGTAGTCTTACTTCGGCACCAGGGGAGCTGTTTTTT
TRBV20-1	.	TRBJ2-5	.	CSGWSGETQYF	TGCAGCGGCTGGAGTGGAGAGACCCAGTACTTC
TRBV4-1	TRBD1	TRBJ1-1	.	CASSHPGGTPEAFF	TGCGCCAGCAGCCATCCAGGGGGGACACCTGAAGCTTTCTTT
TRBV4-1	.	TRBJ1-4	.	CASSQARSEKLFF	TGCGCCAGCAGCCAAGCTCGGAGTGAAAAACTGTTTTTT
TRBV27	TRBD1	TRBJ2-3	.	CASRTRRGFTDTQYF	TGTGCCAGCAGAACACGCAGGGGGTTCACAGATACGCAGTATTTT
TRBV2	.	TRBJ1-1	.	CASSDPLQGSTEAFF	TGTGCCAGCAGTGATCCGCTACAGGGATCCACTGAAGCTTTCTTT
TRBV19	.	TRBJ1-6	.	CASSSGTDNSPLHF	TGTGCCAGTAGTTCCGGGACGGATAATTCACCCCTCCACTTT
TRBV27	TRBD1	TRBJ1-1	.	CASSFGPPGQGVAFF	TGTGCCAGCAGTTTTGGGCCCCCAGGACAGGGGGTAGCTTTCTTT
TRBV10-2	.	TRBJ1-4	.	CASSDVAAPNNEKLFF	TGCGCCAGCAGTGATGTCGCGGCTCCAAATAATGAAAAACTGTTTTTT
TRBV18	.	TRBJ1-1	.	CASSPSGGNTEAFF	TGTGCCAGCTCACCATCCGGGGGGAACACTGAAGCTTTCTTT
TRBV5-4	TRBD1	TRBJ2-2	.	CASSSRPPGQGAVGSGELFF	TGTGCCAGCAGTTCCCGGCCCCCGGGACAGGGGGCGGTTGGTTCCGGGGAGCTGTTTTTT
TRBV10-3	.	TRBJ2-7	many	CATGQQAPYEQYF	TGTGCCACCGGGCAGCAGGCTCCCTACGAGCAGTACTTC
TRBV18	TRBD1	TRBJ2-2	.	CASSPGQGRNTGELFF	TGTGCCAGCTCACCAGGACAGGGGAGAAACACCGGGGAGCTGTTTTTT
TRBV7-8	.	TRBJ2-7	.	CASSTQQGYEQYF	TGTGCCAGCAGCACCCAACAGGGCTACGAGCAGTACTTC
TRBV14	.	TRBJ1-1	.	CASSQDRQGEAFF	TGTGCCAGCAGCCAAGATCGTCAGGGCGAAGCTTTCTTT
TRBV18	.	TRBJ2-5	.	CASSPGPGETQYF	TGTGCCAGCTCACCCGGCCCCGGGGAGACCCAGTACTTC
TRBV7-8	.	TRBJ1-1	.	CASSTLTGNTEAFF	TGTGCCAGCAGCACACTTACGGGGAACACTGAAGCTTTCTTT
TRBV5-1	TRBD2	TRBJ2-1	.	CASSVGTSGSYEQFF	TGCGCCAGCAGCGTCGGGACTAGCGGGAGTTATGAGCAGTTCTTC
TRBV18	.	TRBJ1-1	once	CASSPDGGWAGNTEAFF	TGTGCCAGCTCACCTGACGGGGGGTGGGCCGGGAACACTGAAGCTTTCTTT
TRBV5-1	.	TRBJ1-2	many	CASSFSGAYGYTF	TGCGCCAGCAGCTTTTCGGGCGCGTATGGCTACACCTTC
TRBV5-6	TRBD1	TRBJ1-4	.	CASHRTGLNLEKLFF	TGTGCCAGCCATAGGACAGGATTGAACCTGGAAAAACTGTTTTTT
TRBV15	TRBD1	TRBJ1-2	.	CATSRGDREVSGYTF	TGTGCCACCAGCAGGGGCGACAGGGAAGTGAGTGGCTACACCTTC
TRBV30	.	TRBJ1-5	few	CAWSVPVRSNQPQHF	TGTGCCTGGAGTGTACCTGTAAGAAGCAATCAGCCCCAGCATTTT
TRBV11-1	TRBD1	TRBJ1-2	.	CASSDRDSPYGYTF	TGTGCCAGCAGCGATCGGGACAGTCCCTATGGCTACACCTTC
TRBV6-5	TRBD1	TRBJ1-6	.	CASSYADRDSPLHF	TGTGCCAGCAGTTACGCTGACAGGGACTCACCCCTCCACTTT
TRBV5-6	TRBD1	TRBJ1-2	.	CASSLEPRAGTVFGYTF	TGTGCCAGCAGCTTGGAGCCTAGAGCCGGGACAGTTTTTGGCTACACCTTC
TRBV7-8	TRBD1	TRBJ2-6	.	CASSPGTGPGANVLTF	TGTGCCAGCAGCCCGGGGACAGGGCCCGGGGCCAACGTCCTGACTTTC
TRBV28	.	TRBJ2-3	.	CASSFEGLGTDTQYF	TGTGCCAGCAGTTTTGAGGGGCTGGGCACAGATACGCAGTATTTT
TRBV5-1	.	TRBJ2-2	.	CASSSAWVDTGELFF	TGCGCCAGCAGCTCGGCCTGGGTAGACACCGGGGAGCTGTTTTTT
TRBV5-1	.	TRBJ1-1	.	CASSLDNLNTEAFF	TGCGCCAGCAGCTTGGATAACTTGAACACTGAAGCTTTCTTT
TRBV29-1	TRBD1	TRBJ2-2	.	CSGQGAPGELFF	TGCAGCGGACAGGGGGCACCCGGGGAGCTGTTTTTT
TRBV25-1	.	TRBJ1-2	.	CASSESVFNYGYTF	TGTGCCAGCAGTGAGTCGGTGTTTAACTATGGCTACACCTTC
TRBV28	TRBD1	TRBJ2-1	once	CASSFQGVGLNEQFF	TGTGCCAGCAGTTTTCAGGGGGTAGGGTTAAATGAGCAGTTCTTC